This T cell receptor (beta chain) was documented in a study of regulatory T cells in long-lasting Graves disease. Study results and caveats: TRBV28, TRBJ1-2 and TRBJ2-5 were segments that persistent disease favored.

Germline V CDR1 and CDR2: MGHDK, SYGVNS. With 9 bases removed from V and 1 base from J, the gap between germline ends came to 12 bases. The CDR3 is made up of 13 amino acids. CDR3 regions were amplified by Arm-PCR using iRepertoire HTBI primers to build TCR beta libraries. TCRdb reprocessed the multiplex PCR reads via MiXCR and lists one record per CDR3 protein. The repertoire holds 450,000 or so distinct CDR3 sequences, with approximately 23% as singletons. Time point given: persistent/refractory GD, antithyroid drugs over 5 years with positive TRAb. PBMC-extracted RNA yielded the TCR library. On this clonotype: The antigen is undetermined.

This material consisted of peripheral blood mononuclear cells (PBMCs), taken when the disease was refractory, from a patient treated with antithyroid drugs. The clonotype was recovered from a female donor with Graves disease. This chain uses TRBV25-1 with TRBJ1-1; no firm D call. This CDR3 is CASRTPQNTEAFF. The CDR3 coding sequence is TGTGCCAGTAGAACACCTCAGAACACTGAAGCTTTCTTT.